A single T cell receptor beta chain is shown here with its context. The antigen remains unidentified. Germline values: CDR1 MGHRA, CDR2 YSYEKL. The CDR3 contains 15 residues. The V gene lost 3 bases and the J gene lost 8 bases, with 14 bases spanning the gap. Sequenced by immunoSEQ multiplex PCR; TCRdb stores in-frame clones only, minus some. The sample lists about 54,000 clones, 70% to 90% seen once, with 3.9% in the top ten. This entry is derived from a study of T cell responses to AZD1222 COVID-19 vaccine. General study findings and limits: A reported finding is that nearly half of spike-specific TCRs target unmutated variant regions. Increases in Spike-specific TCR breadth and depth were seen after two AZD1222 doses. A mostly white British donor set with more females was recruited, and clonal diversity was possibly underestimated. Sampling that yielded the repertoires occurred only after the peak T cell response.

The source is an adult in good health. The chain is built from TRBV4-1 and TRBJ1-6, with a tentative D call TRBD1 (5 bases). The sample consisted of peripheral blood, taken on day 0 of AZD1222 vaccination. CDR3 sequence: CASSQGGRADSPLHF. The CDR3 region has the DNA TGCGCCAGCAGCCAGGGGGGACGGGCGGATTCACCCCTCCACTTT.